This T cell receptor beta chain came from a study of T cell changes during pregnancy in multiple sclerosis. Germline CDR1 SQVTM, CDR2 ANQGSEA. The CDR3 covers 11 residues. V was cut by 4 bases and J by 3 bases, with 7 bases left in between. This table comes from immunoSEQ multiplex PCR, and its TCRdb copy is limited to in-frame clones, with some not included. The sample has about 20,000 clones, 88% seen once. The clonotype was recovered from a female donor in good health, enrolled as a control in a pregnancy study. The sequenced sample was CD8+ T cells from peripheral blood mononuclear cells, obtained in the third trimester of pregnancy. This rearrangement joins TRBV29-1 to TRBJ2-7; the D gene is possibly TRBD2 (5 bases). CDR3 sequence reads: CSVARDYEQYF. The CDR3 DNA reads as TGCAGCGTTGCCCGGGACTACGAGCAGTACTTC.